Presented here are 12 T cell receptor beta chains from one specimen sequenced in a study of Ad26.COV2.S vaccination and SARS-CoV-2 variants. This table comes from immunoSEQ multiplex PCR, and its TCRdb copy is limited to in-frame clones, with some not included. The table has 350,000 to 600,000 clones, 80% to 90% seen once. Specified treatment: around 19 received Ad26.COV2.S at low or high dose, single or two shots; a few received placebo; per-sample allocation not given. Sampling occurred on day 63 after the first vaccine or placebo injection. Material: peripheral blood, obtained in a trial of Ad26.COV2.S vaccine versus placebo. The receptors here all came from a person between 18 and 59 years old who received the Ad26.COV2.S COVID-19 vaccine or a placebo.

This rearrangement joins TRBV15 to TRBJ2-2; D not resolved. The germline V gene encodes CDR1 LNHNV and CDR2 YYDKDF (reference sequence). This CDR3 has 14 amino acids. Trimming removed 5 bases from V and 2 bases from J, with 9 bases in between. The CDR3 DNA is TGTGCCACCAGCGCCCTCCTAAACACCGGGGAGCTGTTTTTT. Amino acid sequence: CATSALLNTGELFF.

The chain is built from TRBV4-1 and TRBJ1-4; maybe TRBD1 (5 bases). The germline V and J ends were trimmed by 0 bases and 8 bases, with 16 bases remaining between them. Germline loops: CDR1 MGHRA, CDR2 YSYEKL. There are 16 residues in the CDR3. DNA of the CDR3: TGCGCCAGCAGCCAAGAGATTCGGGGGGATAGGGAAAAACTGTTTTTT. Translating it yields CASSQEIRGDREKLFF.

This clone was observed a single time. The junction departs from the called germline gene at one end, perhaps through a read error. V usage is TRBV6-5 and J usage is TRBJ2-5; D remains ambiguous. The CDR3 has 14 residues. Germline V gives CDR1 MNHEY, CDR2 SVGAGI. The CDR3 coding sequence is TGTGCCAGCAGTTACTCGGGCAGTCAAGGGACCCAGTACTTC. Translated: CASSYSGSQGTQYF.

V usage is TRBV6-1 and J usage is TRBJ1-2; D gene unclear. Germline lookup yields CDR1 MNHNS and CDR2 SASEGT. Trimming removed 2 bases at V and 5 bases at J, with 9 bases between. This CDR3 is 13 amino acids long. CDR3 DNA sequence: TGTGCCAGCAGTGAATGGCAGCAGTATGGCTACACCTTC. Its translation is CASSEWQQYGYTF.

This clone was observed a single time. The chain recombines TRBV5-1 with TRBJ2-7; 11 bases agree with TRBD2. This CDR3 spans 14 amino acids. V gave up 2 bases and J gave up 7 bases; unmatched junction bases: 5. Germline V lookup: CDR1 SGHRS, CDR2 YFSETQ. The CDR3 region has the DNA TGCGCCAGCAGCTTCGGACTAGCGGGTAGGGAGCAGTACTTC. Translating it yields CASSFGLAGREQYF. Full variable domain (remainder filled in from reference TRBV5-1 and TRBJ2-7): KAGVTQTPRYLIKTRGQQVTLSCSPISGHRSVSWYQQTPGQGLQFLFEYFSETQRNKGNFPGRFSGRQFSNSRSEMNVSTLELGDSALYLCASSFGLAGREQYFGPGTRLTVT.

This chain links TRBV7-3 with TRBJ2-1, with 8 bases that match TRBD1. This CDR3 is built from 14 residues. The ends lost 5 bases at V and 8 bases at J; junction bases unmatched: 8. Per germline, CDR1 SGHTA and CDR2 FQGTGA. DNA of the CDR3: TGTGCCAGCAGCACCGCAGGGGGCTTGGATGAGCAGTTCTTC. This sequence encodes CASSTAGGLDEQFF.

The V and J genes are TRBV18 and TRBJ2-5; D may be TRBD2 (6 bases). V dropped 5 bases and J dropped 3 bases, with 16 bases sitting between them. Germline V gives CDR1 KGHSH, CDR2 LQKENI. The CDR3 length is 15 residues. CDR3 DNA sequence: TGTGCCAGCTCATCCCCCGGGACTCCTAAAGAGACCCAGTACTTC. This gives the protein CASSSPGTPKETQYF.

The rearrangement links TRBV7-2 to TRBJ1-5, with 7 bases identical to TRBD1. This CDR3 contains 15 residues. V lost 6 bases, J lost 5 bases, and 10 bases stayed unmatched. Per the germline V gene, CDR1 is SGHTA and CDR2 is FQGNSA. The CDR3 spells CASRFVAGGDQPQHF. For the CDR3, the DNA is TGTGCCAGCAGATTTGTTGCAGGGGGTGATCAGCCCCAGCATTTT.

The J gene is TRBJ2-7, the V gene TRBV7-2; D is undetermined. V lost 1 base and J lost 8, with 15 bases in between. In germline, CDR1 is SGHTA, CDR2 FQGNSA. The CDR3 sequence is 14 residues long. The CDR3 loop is CASSLVDTGPQQYF. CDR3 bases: TGTGCCAGCAGCTTAGTAGATACGGGCCCTCAGCAGTACTTC.

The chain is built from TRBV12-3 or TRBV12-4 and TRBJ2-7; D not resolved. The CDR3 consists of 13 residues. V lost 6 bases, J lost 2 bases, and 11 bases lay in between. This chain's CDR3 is CASSPRVPYEQYF. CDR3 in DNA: TGTGCCAGCAGCCCCCGGGTTCCCTACGAGCAGTACTTC.

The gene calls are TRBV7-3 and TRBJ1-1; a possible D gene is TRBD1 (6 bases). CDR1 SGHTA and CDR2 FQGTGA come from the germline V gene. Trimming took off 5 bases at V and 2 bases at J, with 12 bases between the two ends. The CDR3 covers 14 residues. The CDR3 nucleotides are TGTGCCAGCAGCCCTGGGGGGGCTAACACTGAAGCTTTCTTT. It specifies CASSPGGANTEAFF.

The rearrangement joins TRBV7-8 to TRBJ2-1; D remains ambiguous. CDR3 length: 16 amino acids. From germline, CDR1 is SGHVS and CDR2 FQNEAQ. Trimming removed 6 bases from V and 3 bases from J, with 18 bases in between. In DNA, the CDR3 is TGTGCCAGCAGTCCGGAGAGAGTGCTCTACTACAATGAGCAGTTCTTC. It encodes CASSPERVLYYNEQFF.